What follows are 8 T cell receptor beta chains derived from one specimen sequenced in a study of T cell responses to AZD1222 COVID-19 vaccine. The data were produced by immunoSEQ multiplex PCR, yet TCRdb's version contains in-frame clones alone and is incomplete. The table includes roughly 140,000 clones, under 95% detected once. This material consisted of peripheral blood, taken on day 0 of AZD1222 vaccination. These receptors were obtained from an adult in good health.

The chain has TRBV5-6 and TRBJ1-5, with D possibly being TRBD1 (5 bases). Germline CDR1 and CDR2: SGHDT and YYEEEE. V dropped 3 bases and J dropped 3 bases, with 10 bases sitting between them. This CDR3 spans 14 amino acids. The CDR3 bases are TGTGCCAGCAGCTCCCGGGGCTTCAATCAGCCCCAGCATTTT. Translation gives CASSSRGFNQPQHF.

In nucleotides, the CDR3 is TGTGCCAGCAGCTTCCGGAGCTCCTATAATTCACCCCTCCACTTT. Translation gives CASSFRSSYNSPLHF. The chain joins TRBV7-9 to TRBJ1-6; no reliable D call. This CDR3 comprises 15 residues. The V and J ends lost 3 bases and 0 bases respectively, with 6 bases between them. The germline V gene encodes CDR1 SEHNR and CDR2 FQNEAQ (reference sequence).

The chain couples TRBV2 to TRBJ2-1; 10 nucleotides align to TRBD2. V was pared by 10 bases and J by 0 bases, with 6 bases of the junction left unmatched. Germline CDR1 is SNHLY and CDR2 is FYNNEI. The length of the CDR3 is 15 residues. The CDR3 sequence is CAIFSGRNSYNEQFF. The CDR3 DNA reads as TGTGCCATCTTTAGCGGGAGGAACTCCTACAATGAGCAGTTCTTC. Using reference TRBV2 and TRBJ2-1 for the parts outside the CDR3, the full variable domain is EPEVTQTPSHQVTQMGQEVILRCVPISNHLYFYWYRQILGQKVEFLVSFYNNEISEKSEIFDDQFSVERPDGSNFTLKIRSTKLEDSAMYFCAIFSGRNSYNEQFFGPGTRLTVL.

This chain links TRBV5-1 with TRBJ2-5, with TRBD2 matching over 11 bases. Germline V gene sequence: CDR1 SGHRS, CDR2 YFSETQ. The CDR3 runs to 15 residues. V shed 4 bases, J shed 3 bases, and the junction held 5 bases outside the gene matches. Written as DNA, the CDR3 is TGCGCCAGCAGCCTAAAACTAGCGGGAGAAGAGACCCAGTACTTC. Protein product: CASSLKLAGEETQYF.

The rearrangement joins TRBV5-1 to TRBJ2-1, with 8 bases lining up with TRBD2. The CDR3 is 15 amino acids. Germline loops: CDR1 SGHRS, CDR2 YFSETQ. V dropped 0 bases and J dropped 6; count of bases not matched to a gene: 5. CDR3 residues: CASSLDRGGFNEQFF. The CDR3 DNA reads as TGCGCCAGCAGCTTGGATCGCGGGGGGTTCAATGAGCAGTTCTTC.

This clone was counted many times. Distinct nucleotide sequences in the sample also encode this CDR3. V is TRBV4-2 and J is TRBJ1-5; D gene uncertain. V lost 0 bases to trimming and J lost 0 bases, with 9 bases between them. Germline CDR1 and CDR2: LGHNA and YNFKEQ. The CDR3 has 16 amino acids. The CDR3, as DNA: TGTGCCAGCAGCCAAGACTGGGCAGTTAGCAATCAGCCCCAGCATTTT. Amino acids: CASSQDWAVSNQPQHF.

This clone was found once. This chain joins TRBV2 and TRBJ1-2; D is ambiguous. Germline-derived CDR1 and CDR2 are SNHLY and FYNNEI. Trimming removed 1 base from V and 3 bases from J, with 6 bases in between. There are 13 residues in the CDR3. CDR3 region: CASSEGGDYGYTF. The CDR3, as DNA: TGTGCCAGCAGTGAAGGTGGGGACTATGGCTACACCTTC.

The chain uses TRBV10-1 and TRBJ2-1; 7 bases map to TRBD1. The CDR3 spans 15 residues. Unmatched junction bases numbered 5, after V lost 6 bases and J lost 0 bases. Germline CDR1 reads WNHNN; CDR2 reads SYGVQD (reference sequence). Written as DNA, the CDR3 is TGCGCCAGCAGCCCCGACAGGGACTCCTACAATGAGCAGTTCTTC. Translated: CASSPDRDSYNEQFF.